Following are 11 T cell receptor beta chains from one sample sequenced in a study of shared clonotypes between healthy human individuals. Assay: immunoSEQ multiplex PCR; the TCRdb copy retains only in-frame clones and omits some. The sample lists more than 1.2 million clones, 98% to 99% occurring once. The sequencing input was naive CD4+ T cells sorted from blood. Subset reported: CD45RA+ positively selected. The receptors derive from a man aged 30-40 years in good health.

V usage is TRBV29-1 and J usage is TRBJ1-1; D ambiguous. The CDR3 length is 11 residues. Trimming cost V 2 bases and J 4 bases, with 5 bases left between them. Germline V gives CDR1 SQVTM, CDR2 ANQGSEA. CDR3 in DNA: TGCAGCGTTGAACGATCCACTGAAGCTTTCTTT. It encodes CSVERSTEAFF.

The chain joins TRBV12-5 to TRBJ2-1; 10 bases match TRBD2. CDR1 is LGHNT, CDR2 FRNRAP, per germline. The CDR3 has 16 residues. The V and J ends lost 0 bases and 4 bases, in that order; junction bases with no gene match: 3. The CDR3 DNA follows: TGTGCTAGTGGTTTGGTGCTAGCGGGAGCTTACAATGAGCAGTTCTTC. This encodes CASGLVLAGAYNEQFF.

The J gene is TRBJ1-2, the V gene TRBV19; weak D call: TRBD1 (6 bases). Germline-derived CDR1 and CDR2 are LNHDA and SQIVND (reference sequence). The CDR3 covers 14 residues. With 3 bases removed from V and 4 bases from J, the gap between germline ends came to 12 bases. CDR3 DNA sequence: TGTGCCAGTAGTATGGCCAGGGGAAGCTATGGCTACACCTTC. It encodes CASSMARGSYGYTF.

V gene TRBV11-2 combines with J gene TRBJ1-2, with unresolved D. The CDR3 has 13 residues. Germline V gives CDR1 SGHAT, CDR2 FQNNGV. Trimming removed 6 bases at V and 8 bases at J, with 16 bases between. CDR3 region: CASSRDRWLGYTF. The CDR3 bases are TGTGCCAGCAGTCGTGATCGGTGGCTCGGCTACACCTTC.

This chain joins TRBV5-4 and TRBJ2-3, with 8 bases lining up with TRBD1. Germline V gives CDR1 SGHNT, CDR2 YYREEE (reference sequence). CDR3 length: 16 amino acids. Unmatched junction bases numbered 7, after V lost 3 bases and J lost 1 base. CDR3 sequence: CASSSPGQAGTDTQYF. The CDR3 DNA is TGTGCCAGCAGCTCTCCGGGACAGGCGGGCACAGATACGCAGTATTTT.

The chain has TRBV7-2 and TRBJ2-3; 14 bases agree with TRBD2. The trim removed 2 bases at V and 4 bases at J, leaving 8 bases unmatched. In germline, CDR1 is SGHTA, CDR2 FQGNSA. The CDR3 sequence is 18 residues long. The CDR3, as DNA: TGTGCCAGCAGCTTACGCAGACTAGCGGGAGGGCTCGCAGATACGCAGTATTTT. This gives the protein CASSLRRLAGGLADTQYF.

The V and J genes are TRBV5-5 and TRBJ2-1; 9 nucleotides agree with TRBD1. The CDR3 consists of 15 residues. CDR1 SGHKS and CDR2 YYEKEE come from the germline V gene (reference sequence). V lost 2 bases, J lost 2 bases, and 2 bases stayed unmatched. The CDR3 spells CASSLQGAAYNEQFF. The CDR3 nucleotides read TGTGCCAGCAGCTTACAGGGGGCTGCCTACAATGAGCAGTTCTTC.

Written as DNA, the CDR3 is TGCGCCAGCAGCTTGGCCATGTCAGTAGGACAGGACTACGAGCAGTACTTC. Translation gives CASSLAMSVGQDYEQYF. V is TRBV5-1 and J is TRBJ2-7, with 7 bases fitting TRBD1. Looked up from germline, CDR1 is SGHRS and CDR2 is YFSETQ. The CDR3 totals 17 residues. The junction had 12 bases not matched to a gene; V was cut back by 0 bases and J by 3 bases.

V gene TRBV5-4 combines with J gene TRBJ2-1, with D tentatively TRBD1 (5 bases). This CDR3 contains 15 residues. V was trimmed by 5 bases and J by 0 bases, leaving 12 bases between them. Germline CDR1 SGHNT, CDR2 YYREEE (reference sequence). CDR3 amino acids: CASRRQMSSYNEQFF. As DNA, the CDR3 is TGTGCCAGCAGAAGACAGATGAGCTCCTACAATGAGCAGTTCTTC.

V gene TRBV6-1 combines with J gene TRBJ2-7; tentative D call: TRBD2 (6 bases). With 7 bases removed from V and 0 bases from J, the gap between germline ends came to 16 bases. CDR1 is MNHNS, CDR2 SASEGT, per germline. This CDR3 is built from 15 residues. In nucleotides, the CDR3 is TGTGCCAGCAAACCGTCGGCGGGGACCTCCTACGAGCAGTACTTC. It encodes CASKPSAGTSYEQYF.

The J gene is TRBJ1-4, the V gene TRBV11-2; no firm D call. The CDR3 totals 13 residues. V lost 5 bases, J lost 11 bases, and 15 bases lay in between. Germline lookup yields CDR1 SGHAT and CDR2 FQNNGV. This CDR3 is CASSLALTPKLFF. Written as DNA, the CDR3 is TGTGCCAGCAGCCTTGCCCTCACCCCCAAACTGTTTTTT. Using reference TRBV11-2 and TRBJ1-4 for the parts outside the CDR3, the full variable domain is EAGVAQSPRYKIIEKRQSVAFWCNPISGHATLYWYQQILGQGPKLLIQFQNNGVVDDSQLPKDRFSAERLKGVDSTLKIQPAKLEDSAVYLCASSLALTPKLFFGSGTQLSVL.